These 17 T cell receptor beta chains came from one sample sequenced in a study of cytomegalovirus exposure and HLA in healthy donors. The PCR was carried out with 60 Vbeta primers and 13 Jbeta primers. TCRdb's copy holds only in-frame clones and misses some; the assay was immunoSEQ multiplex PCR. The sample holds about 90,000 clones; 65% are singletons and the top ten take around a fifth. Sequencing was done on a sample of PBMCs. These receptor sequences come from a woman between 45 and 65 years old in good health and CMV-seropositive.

CDR3 nucleotide sequence: TGCGCCAGCAGCTCCTCCACAGGGGCGGGGGGTCACAATGAGCAGTTCTTC. This encodes CASSSSTGAGGHNEQFF. The rearrangement joins TRBV5-1 to TRBJ2-1; a weak D match, TRBD2 (8 bases). The V and J ends lost 3 bases and 5 bases respectively, with 21 bases between them. Germline V gene sequence: CDR1 SGHRS, CDR2 YFSETQ. The CDR3 extends over 17 amino acids. Full variable domain (rest looked up from reference TRBV5-1 and TRBJ2-1): KAGVTQTPRYLIKTRGQQVTLSCSPISGHRSVSWYQQTPGQGLQFLFEYFSETQRNKGNFPGRFSGRQFSNSRSEMNVSTLELGDSALYLCASSSSTGAGGHNEQFFGPGTRLTVL.

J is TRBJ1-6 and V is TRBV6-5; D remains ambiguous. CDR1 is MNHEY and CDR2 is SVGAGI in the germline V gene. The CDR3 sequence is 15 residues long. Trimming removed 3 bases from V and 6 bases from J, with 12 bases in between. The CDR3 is CASSYRRGANSPLHF. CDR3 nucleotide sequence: TGTGCCAGCAGTTATCGGCGGGGAGCTAATTCACCCCTCCACTTT.

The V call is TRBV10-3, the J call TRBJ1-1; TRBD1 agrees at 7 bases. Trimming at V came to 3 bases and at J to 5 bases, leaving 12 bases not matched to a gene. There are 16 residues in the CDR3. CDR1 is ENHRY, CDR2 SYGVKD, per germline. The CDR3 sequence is CAISDNRQGYGTEAFF. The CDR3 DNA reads TGTGCCATCAGTGACAACAGACAGGGATATGGGACTGAAGCTTTCTTT.

The CDR3 DNA sequence: TGTGCCAGCAGTGTTGGATTACCACAAGCGTCAATCTCCTATAATTCACCCCTCCACTTT. It encodes CASSVGLPQASISYNSPLHF. The chain recombines TRBV2 with TRBJ1-6; D not certain. The CDR3 runs 20 residues. The germline V gene has CDR1 SNHLY and CDR2 FYNNEI. V lost 4 bases, J lost 0 bases, and 22 bases lay in between.

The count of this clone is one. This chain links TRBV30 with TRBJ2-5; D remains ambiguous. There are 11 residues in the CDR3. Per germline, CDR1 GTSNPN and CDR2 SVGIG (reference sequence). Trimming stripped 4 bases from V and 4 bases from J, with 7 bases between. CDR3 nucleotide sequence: TGTGCCTGGACTAACCTAGAGACCCAGTACTTC. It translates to CAWTNLETQYF.

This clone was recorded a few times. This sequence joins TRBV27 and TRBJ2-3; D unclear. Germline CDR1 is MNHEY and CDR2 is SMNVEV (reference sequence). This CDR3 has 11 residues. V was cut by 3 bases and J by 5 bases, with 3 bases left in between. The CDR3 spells CASSFRDTQYF. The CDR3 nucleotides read TGTGCCAGCAGTTTCAGAGATACGCAGTATTTT.

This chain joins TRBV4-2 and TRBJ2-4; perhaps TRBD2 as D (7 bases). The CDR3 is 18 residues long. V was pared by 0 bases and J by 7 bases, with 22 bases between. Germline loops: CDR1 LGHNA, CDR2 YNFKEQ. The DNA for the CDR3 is TGTGCCAGCAGCCAAGAGGAGGGGATGACCGGGGGGCCTAACATTCAGTACTTC. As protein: CASSQEEGMTGGPNIQYF.

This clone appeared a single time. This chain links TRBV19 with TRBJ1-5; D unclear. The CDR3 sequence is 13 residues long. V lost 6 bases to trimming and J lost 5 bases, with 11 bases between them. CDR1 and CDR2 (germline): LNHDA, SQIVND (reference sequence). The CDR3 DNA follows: TGTGCCAGTAGGAGTTCGGGATATCAGCCCCAGCATTTT. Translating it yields CASRSSGYQPQHF.

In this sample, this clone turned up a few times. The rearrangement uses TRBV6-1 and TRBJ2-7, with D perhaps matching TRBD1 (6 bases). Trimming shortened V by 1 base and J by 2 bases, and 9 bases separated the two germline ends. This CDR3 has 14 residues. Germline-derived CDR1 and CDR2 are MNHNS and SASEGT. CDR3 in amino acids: CASSEEGDTYEQYF. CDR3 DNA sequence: TGTGCCAGCAGTGAAGAAGGGGACACCTACGAGCAGTACTTC.

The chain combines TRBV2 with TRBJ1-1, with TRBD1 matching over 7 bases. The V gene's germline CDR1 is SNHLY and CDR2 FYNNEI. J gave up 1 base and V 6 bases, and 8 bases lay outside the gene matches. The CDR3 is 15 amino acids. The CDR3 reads CASRSVRQGNTEAFF. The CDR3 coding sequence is TGTGCCAGCAGATCCGTAAGACAGGGGAACACTGAAGCTTTCTTT.

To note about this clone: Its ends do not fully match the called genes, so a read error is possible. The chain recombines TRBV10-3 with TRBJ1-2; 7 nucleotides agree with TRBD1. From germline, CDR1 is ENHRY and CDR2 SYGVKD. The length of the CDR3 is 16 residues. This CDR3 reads CASSPAQDRPTGGYTF. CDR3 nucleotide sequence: TGTGCCAGCAGTCCGGCCCAGGACAGGCCTACAGGTGGCTACACCTTC.

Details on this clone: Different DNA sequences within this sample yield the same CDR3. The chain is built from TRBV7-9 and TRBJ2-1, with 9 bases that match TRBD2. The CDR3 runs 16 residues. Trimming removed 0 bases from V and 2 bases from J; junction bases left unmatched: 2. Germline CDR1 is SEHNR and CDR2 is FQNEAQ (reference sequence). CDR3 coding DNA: TGTGCCAGCAGCTTAGCGCTAGCGGGGACCTACAATGAGCAGTTCTTC. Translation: CASSLALAGTYNEQFF.

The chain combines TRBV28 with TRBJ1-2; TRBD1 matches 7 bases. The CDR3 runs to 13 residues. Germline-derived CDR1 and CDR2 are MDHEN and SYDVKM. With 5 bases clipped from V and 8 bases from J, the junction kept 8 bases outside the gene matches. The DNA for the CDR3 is TGTGCCAGCAGTCGTGACAGGGTGGCAGGCTACACCTTC. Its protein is CASSRDRVAGYTF.

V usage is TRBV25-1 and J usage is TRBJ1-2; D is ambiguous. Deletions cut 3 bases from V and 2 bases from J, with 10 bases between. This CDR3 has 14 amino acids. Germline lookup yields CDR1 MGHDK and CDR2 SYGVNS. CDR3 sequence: CASSDGPQNYGYTF. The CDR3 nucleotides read TGTGCCAGCAGTGACGGTCCCCAAAACTATGGCTACACCTTC.

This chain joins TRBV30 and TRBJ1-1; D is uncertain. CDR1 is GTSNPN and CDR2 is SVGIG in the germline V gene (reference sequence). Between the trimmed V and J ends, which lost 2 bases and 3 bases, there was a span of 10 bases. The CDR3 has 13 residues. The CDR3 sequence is CAWSPPEDTEAFF. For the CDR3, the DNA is TGTGCCTGGAGTCCTCCCGAGGACACTGAAGCTTTCTTT.

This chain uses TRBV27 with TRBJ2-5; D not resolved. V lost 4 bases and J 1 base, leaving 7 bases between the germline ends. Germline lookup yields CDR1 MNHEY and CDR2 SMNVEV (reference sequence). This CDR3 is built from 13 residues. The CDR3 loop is CASSSYSQETQYF. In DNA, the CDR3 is TGTGCCAGCAGTTCGTACAGCCAAGAGACCCAGTACTTC.

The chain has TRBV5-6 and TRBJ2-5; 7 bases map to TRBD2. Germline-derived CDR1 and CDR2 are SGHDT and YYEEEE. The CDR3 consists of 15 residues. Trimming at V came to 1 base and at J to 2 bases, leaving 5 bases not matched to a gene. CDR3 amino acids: CASSLSGGGQETQYF. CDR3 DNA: TGTGCCAGCAGCTTGTCTGGCGGGGGACAAGAGACCCAGTACTTC.